The 21 T cell receptor beta chains presented below share a single source sample, sequenced in a study of shared clonotypes between healthy human individuals. The data were produced by immunoSEQ multiplex PCR, yet TCRdb's version contains in-frame clones alone and is incomplete. In the table there are hundreds of thousands of clones, over 65% of which are singletons. The sample taken for sequencing was memory CD4+ T cells sorted from blood. Subset: CD45RA-negative fraction. The origin of the receptors is a woman aged 25 to 45 in good health.

This clone was observed a handful of times. The rearrangement joins TRBV19 to TRBJ2-3; D gene unclear. The CDR3 runs to 14 residues. Deletions cut 5 bases from V and 0 bases from J, with 9 bases between. Per the germline V gene, CDR1 is LNHDA and CDR2 is SQIVND (reference sequence). Here the CDR3 DNA reads TGTGCCAGTAGTGCCGGACGGAGCACAGATACGCAGTATTTT. Translating gives CASSAGRSTDTQYF.

The V call is TRBV15, the J call TRBJ2-1; D gene uncertain. This CDR3 is built from 15 residues. The V end was cut by 1 base, the J end by 6 bases, with 13 bases between. CDR1 is LNHNV, CDR2 YYDKDF, per germline (reference sequence). The CDR3: CATSRVVTVRNEQFF. As DNA, the CDR3 is TGTGCCACCAGCAGAGTGGTTACCGTTCGCAATGAGCAGTTCTTC.

The chain has TRBV27 and TRBJ1-1, with unresolved D. CDR1 MNHEY and CDR2 SMNVEV come from the germline V gene (reference sequence). Deletions cut 0 bases from V and 3 bases from J, with 11 bases between. CDR3 length: 15 amino acids. This CDR3 is CASSLSIRADTEAFF. In DNA, the CDR3 is TGTGCCAGCAGTTTATCGATAAGGGCCGACACTGAAGCTTTCTTT.

The chain couples TRBV30 to TRBJ2-5; D remains ambiguous. CDR3 length: 13 amino acids. Germline V lookup: CDR1 GTSNPN, CDR2 SVGIG (reference sequence). V was trimmed by 1 base and J by 1 base, leaving 7 bases between them. CDR3: CAWSAAFQETQYF. CDR3 nucleotide sequence: TGTGCCTGGAGTGCTGCCTTCCAAGAGACCCAGTACTTC.

The V and J genes are TRBV6-5 and TRBJ2-7; D is unclear. Trimming pared 5 bases from V and 4 bases from J, leaving 6 bases between. The CDR3 is 11 residues long. Germline CDR1 is MNHEY and CDR2 is SVGAGI. The CDR3 coding sequence is TGTGCCAGCAGTAGAAGTTACGAGCAGTACTTC. This sequence encodes CASSRSYEQYF.

The CDR3 bases are TGCAGCGTTGTAGTCGTAAACACCATATATTTT. This translates into CSVVVVNTIYF. The chain couples TRBV29-1 to TRBJ1-3; D ambiguous. With 4 bases removed from V and 6 bases from J, the gap between germline ends came to 7 bases. The V gene's germline CDR1 is SQVTM and CDR2 ANQGSEA. The CDR3 covers 11 residues.

This clone was seen a few times. The rearrangement links TRBV19 to TRBJ1-1; a possible D gene is TRBD1 (5 bases). The CDR3 spans 14 residues. Deletions cut 4 bases from V and 0 bases from J, with 9 bases between. Germline values: CDR1 LNHDA, CDR2 SQIVND (reference sequence). The CDR3 DNA is TGTGCCAGTAGTAGGGGGATTGTGAACACTGAAGCTTTCTTT. It translates to CASSRGIVNTEAFF.

The V gene is TRBV18, the J gene TRBJ2-3; 7 nucleotides line up with TRBD1. Germline values: CDR1 KGHSH, CDR2 LQKENI. The CDR3 covers 14 residues. V was clipped by 6 bases and J by 5 bases; unmatched bases: 8. CDR3 loop: CASSLTGFRDTQYF. The CDR3 nucleotides are TGTGCCAGCTCCCTGACAGGGTTCAGAGATACGCAGTATTTT.

V is TRBV6-5 and J is TRBJ2-7; D gene uncertain. CDR1 and CDR2 from the germline V gene are MNHEY and SVGAGI. Trimming left V 0 bases short and J 2 bases short, with 11 bases between. The CDR3 is 15 amino acids. CDR3 amino acids: CASSYSFVPTYEQYF. The CDR3 DNA is TGTGCCAGCAGTTACTCCTTCGTACCCACCTACGAGCAGTACTTC.

The rearrangement joins TRBV10-2 to TRBJ2-7; 12 bases align to TRBD2. The CDR3 totals 15 residues. V lost 3 bases, J lost 2 bases, and 2 bases stayed unmatched. Germline lookup yields CDR1 WSHSY and CDR2 SAAADI. This chain's CDR3 is CASSDGLAGPYEQYF. The CDR3 bases are TGCGCCAGCAGTGACGGACTAGCGGGACCCTACGAGCAGTACTTC.

This chain joins TRBV27 and TRBJ1-4; D is unclear. The germline gives CDR1 MNHEY, CDR2 SMNVEV (reference sequence). The length of the CDR3 is 13 residues. Trimming took off 7 bases at V and 7 bases at J, with 13 bases between the two ends. CDR3: CASTSSRGEKLFF. The CDR3 nucleotides read TGTGCCAGCACTTCCAGTCGGGGTGAAAAACTGTTTTTT.

The chain employs TRBV28 and TRBJ1-3; D perhaps matches TRBD1 (5 bases). Germline V lookup: CDR1 MDHEN, CDR2 SYDVKM. The CDR3 sequence is 11 residues long. Trimming took 11 bases from V and 0 from J, leaving 5 bases between them. DNA of the CDR3: TGTGCCGGGGGCTCTGGAAACACCATATATTTT. Translated: CAGGSGNTIYF.

The chain links TRBV27 to TRBJ1-1; possible D gene TRBD1, 6 bases. The V end lost 5 bases, the J end lost 5 bases, and 15 bases lay between the germline ends. This CDR3 spans 14 amino acids. Per the germline V gene, CDR1 is MNHEY and CDR2 is SMNVEV (reference sequence). This CDR3 is CASSSWGGRTEAFF. Here the CDR3 DNA reads TGTGCCAGCAGTAGCTGGGGGGGCAGGACTGAAGCTTTCTTT.

The V and J genes are TRBV5-1 and TRBJ1-4; D perhaps matches TRBD1 (5 bases). Germline lookup yields CDR1 SGHRS and CDR2 YFSETQ. Trimming shortened V by 1 base and J by 0 bases, and 7 bases separated the two germline ends. CDR3 length: 15 residues. This chain's CDR3 is CASSLLTATNEKLFF. For the CDR3, the DNA is TGCGCCAGCAGCTTGTTGACAGCAACTAATGAAAAACTGTTTTTT. Based on the CDR3 plus reference TRBV5-1 and TRBJ1-4, the full variable domain is KAGVTQTPRYLIKTRGQQVTLSCSPISGHRSVSWYQQTPGQGLQFLFEYFSETQRNKGNFPGRFSGRQFSNSRSEMNVSTLELGDSALYLCASSLLTATNEKLFFGSGTQLSVL.

This clone has a single count. This chain uses TRBV19 with TRBJ1-5; TRBD1 matches at 8 bases. The CDR3 runs to 14 residues. CDR1 and CDR2 (germline): LNHDA, SQIVND (reference sequence). V trimming: 3 bases; J trimming: 7 bases; junction bases outside the gene matches: 5. CDR3 coding DNA: TGTGCCAGTAGTATCGACAGGGGCCGACAGCCCCAGCATTTT. Translation gives CASSIDRGRQPQHF.

The V call is TRBV6-6, the J call TRBJ2-7; 9 bases fit TRBD1. With 6 bases clipped from V and 3 bases from J, the junction kept 9 bases outside the gene matches. Germline CDR1 is MNHNY and CDR2 is SVGAGI (reference sequence). The CDR3 runs 15 residues. CDR3 loop: CASRKRGQGLYEQYF. The DNA for the CDR3 is TGTGCCAGCAGGAAGAGGGGACAGGGACTCTACGAGCAGTACTTC.

The V gene is TRBV7-9, the J gene TRBJ2-3, with 7 nucleotides matching TRBD1. The CDR3 runs to 15 residues. The V gene end was trimmed by 2 bases and the J gene end by 3 bases; junction bases not matched to a gene: 5. The germline CDR1 and CDR2 sequences are SEHNR and FQNEAQ (reference sequence). CDR3 sequence reads: CASSLWDSETDTQYF. The DNA for the CDR3 is TGTGCCAGCAGCTTATGGGACAGTGAAACAGATACGCAGTATTTT.

The rearrangement joins TRBV7-8 to TRBJ2-3, with D uncertain. Germline loops: CDR1 SGHVS, CDR2 FQNEAQ. V lost 5 bases, J lost 2 bases, and 11 bases lay in between. The CDR3 has 14 amino acids. The CDR3 DNA reads as TGTGCCAGCAGCGCGTGGAGAGTCACAGATACGCAGTATTTT. This codes for CASSAWRVTDTQYF.

This sequence joins TRBV19 and TRBJ1-1; D gene uncertain. Germline-derived CDR1 and CDR2 are LNHDA and SQIVND (reference sequence). The V end was cut by 0 bases, the J end by 2 bases, with 4 bases between. This CDR3 is built from 13 residues. CDR3: CASSIEGNTEAFF. In DNA form, the CDR3 reads TGTGCCAGTAGTATAGAGGGTAACACTGAAGCTTTCTTT.

The DNA of the CDR3 is TGTGCCAGCAGTTCGATACTAGCGAGCGGGGCTAATACGCAGTATTTT. Translating gives CASSSILASGANTQYF. The gene calls are TRBV27 and TRBJ2-3, with 7 bases aligning to TRBD2. CDR1 and CDR2 (germline): MNHEY, SMNVEV (reference sequence). CDR3 size: 16 residues. V shed 4 bases and J 7 bases; nucleotides not matched to a gene: 14.

This sequence joins TRBV28 and TRBJ1-2; D possibly corresponds to TRBD1 (5 bases). Germline V lookup: CDR1 MDHEN, CDR2 SYDVKM. The ends were cut back, 4 bases at V and 8 bases at J, with 17 bases in the middle. The CDR3 spans 14 residues. CDR3 sequence (DNA): TGTGCCAGCAGTTCAACCCCTGGTCAGGGCGGCTACACCTTC. Translation gives CASSSTPGQGGYTF.